This is a list of T cell receptor beta chains from one sample in a study of T-cell reconstitution after alpha-beta-depleted transplantation in children. In TCRdb, the PCR reads were re-called with MiXCR into one record per CDR3 protein. The table shows about 490,000 distinct CDR3 sequences, with over 9.5% occurring only once. The material was PBMCs, obtained before TCRalphabeta/CD19-depleted stem cell transplant. These receptors were taken from a child under 10 years old with inherited bone marrow failure, due to receive a stem cell transplant. Both conserved end residues are part of each CDR3. Each record gives: V gene, J gene, CDR3 protein.

V gene: TRBV10-3
J gene: TRBJ2-5
CDR3 protein: CAISERESETQYF

V gene: TRBV5-1
J gene: TRBJ1-1
CDR3 protein: CASSPDQGGLEAFF

V gene: TRBV30
J gene: TRBJ2-3
CDR3 protein: CAWRRLAGSTDTQYF

V gene: TRBV9
J gene: TRBJ2-7
CDR3 protein: CASSPFRATSYEQYF

V gene: TRBV7-9
J gene: TRBJ2-7
CDR3 protein: CASSIGLADTYEQYF

V gene: TRBV20-1
J gene: TRBJ2-1
CDR3 protein: CSARLGLAHQSYNEQFF

V gene: TRBV12-3/TRBV12-4
J gene: TRBJ2-1
CDR3 protein: CASSLAPGLDPDNEQFF

V gene: TRBV2
J gene: TRBJ2-1
CDR3 protein: CASSRASYNEQFF

V gene: TRBV4-3
J gene: TRBJ2-7
CDR3 protein: CASSQGTGNNYEQYF

V gene: TRBV6-5
J gene: TRBJ2-1
CDR3 protein: CASTRAGTEDNEQFF

V gene: TRBV28
J gene: TRBJ1-1
CDR3 protein: CASRLTGGTEAFF

V gene: TRBV5-1
J gene: TRBJ2-3
CDR3 protein: CASSPTLLAGGLDTQYF

V gene: TRBV3-1
J gene: TRBJ1-2
CDR3 protein: CASSQDLRGAGYGYTF

V gene: TRBV5-1
J gene: TRBJ1-5
CDR3 protein: CASSLGQNEPQHF

V gene: TRBV20-1
J gene: TRBJ2-5
CDR3 protein: CSALRVGSKETQYF

V gene: TRBV10-3
J gene: TRBJ2-1
CDR3 protein: CAISSGRESGYNEQFF

V gene: TRBV12-3/TRBV12-4
J gene: TRBJ2-3
CDR3 protein: CASSLTTGGLTDTQYF

V gene: TRBV12-3/TRBV12-4
J gene: TRBJ2-6
CDR3 protein: CASSFSGGPPFSGANVLTF

V gene: TRBV4-1
J gene: TRBJ1-2
CDR3 protein: CASSQIWENYGYTF

V gene: TRBV29-1
J gene: TRBJ1-1
CDR3 protein: CSTCRDQGYTEAFF

V gene: TRBV27
J gene: TRBJ2-2
CDR3 protein: CASSGPGLDPPGELFF

V gene: TRBV6-5
J gene: TRBJ2-5
CDR3 protein: CASSYSGGWKTQYF

V gene: TRBV4-1
J gene: TRBJ2-1
CDR3 protein: CASSQALLQGANNEQFF

V gene: TRBV5-1
J gene: TRBJ2-5
CDR3 protein: CASSLSPIYQETQYF

V gene: TRBV5-1
J gene: TRBJ2-3
CDR3 protein: CASSLVAGRDTQYF

V gene: TRBV29-1
J gene: TRBJ2-6
CDR3 protein: CSVDNSGANVLTF

V gene: TRBV5-1
J gene: TRBJ2-7
CDR3 protein: CASSLDPHRSYEQYF

V gene: TRBV3-1
J gene: TRBJ2-3
CDR3 protein: CASSRPGLATDTQYF

V gene: TRBV2
J gene: TRBJ2-5
CDR3 protein: CASASEFGTQYF

V gene: TRBV28
J gene: TRBJ1-2
CDR3 protein: CASSDRFYGYTF

V gene: TRBV5-4
J gene: TRBJ2-7
CDR3 protein: CARTLTPGAPYEQYF

V gene: TRBV12-3/TRBV12-4
J gene: TRBJ2-7
CDR3 protein: CASSPRHRDRGDVYLYEQYF

V gene: TRBV12-3/TRBV12-4
J gene: TRBJ2-1
CDR3 protein: CASSSRAGETYNEQFF

V gene: TRBV7-9
J gene: TRBJ2-5
CDR3 protein: CASSLVVVGTQYF

V gene: TRBV5-1
J gene: TRBJ2-4
CDR3 protein: CASSLGPDKNIQYF

V gene: TRBV29-1
J gene: TRBJ2-3
CDR3 protein: CSVKRDRTDTQYF

V gene: TRBV4-3
J gene: TRBJ2-7
CDR3 protein: CASSQWSSGSHEQYF

V gene: TRBV5-1
J gene: TRBJ1-6
CDR3 protein: CASSFGQNSPLHF

V gene: TRBV5-5
J gene: TRBJ1-1
CDR3 protein: CASSFGIGGTEAFF

V gene: TRBV7-9
J gene: TRBJ1-1
CDR3 protein: CASSLTVANTEAFF

V gene: TRBV5-6
J gene: TRBJ2-1
CDR3 protein: CASSLEGENEQFF

V gene: TRBV14
J gene: TRBJ1-3
CDR3 protein: CASTRQGATGNTIYF

V gene: TRBV12-3/TRBV12-4
J gene: TRBJ2-1
CDR3 protein: CASRPGLAGTNEQFF

V gene: TRBV12-3/TRBV12-4
J gene: TRBJ2-1
CDR3 protein: CASSFAAQRQFF

V gene: TRBV7-9
J gene: TRBJ2-1
CDR3 protein: CASSSWTENEQFF

V gene: TRBV12-3/TRBV12-4
J gene: TRBJ1-1
CDR3 protein: CASSATTGVLPEAFF

V gene: TRBV2
J gene: TRBJ2-3
CDR3 protein: CARSRGGLITDTQYF

V gene: TRBV7-9
J gene: TRBJ2-3
CDR3 protein: CASSSSHTSTDTQYF

V gene: TRBV5-5
J gene: TRBJ2-1
CDR3 protein: CASSLDARGPYNEQFF